This T cell receptor (beta chain) was captured in a study of T cell responses to AZD1222 COVID-19 vaccine. Study-level findings and limits: Donors in the cohort were predominantly white British and more often female, and clonal diversity was possibly underestimated. No repertoire was sampled before or during the peak T cell response, only after it.

The table came from immunoSEQ multiplex PCR; TCRdb's copy has only in-frame clones and leaves some out. The profile shows 150,000 to 200,000 clones, about nine tenths of them singletons. Concerning this clone itself: Its target is not known.

The CDR3 extends over 15 amino acids. Germline-derived CDR1 and CDR2 are MNHEY and SVGAGI. V was pared by 8 bases and J by 0 bases, with 11 bases between. The source material was peripheral blood, sampled on day 0 of AZD1222 vaccination. This receptor was identified in an adult in good health. The chain is built from TRBV6-5 and TRBJ1-6, with D possibly being TRBD1 (6 bases). The CDR3 region is CASEGTNSYNSPLHF. CDR3 nucleotide sequence: TGTGCCAGCGAGGGGACAAACTCCTATAATTCACCCCTCCACTTT.